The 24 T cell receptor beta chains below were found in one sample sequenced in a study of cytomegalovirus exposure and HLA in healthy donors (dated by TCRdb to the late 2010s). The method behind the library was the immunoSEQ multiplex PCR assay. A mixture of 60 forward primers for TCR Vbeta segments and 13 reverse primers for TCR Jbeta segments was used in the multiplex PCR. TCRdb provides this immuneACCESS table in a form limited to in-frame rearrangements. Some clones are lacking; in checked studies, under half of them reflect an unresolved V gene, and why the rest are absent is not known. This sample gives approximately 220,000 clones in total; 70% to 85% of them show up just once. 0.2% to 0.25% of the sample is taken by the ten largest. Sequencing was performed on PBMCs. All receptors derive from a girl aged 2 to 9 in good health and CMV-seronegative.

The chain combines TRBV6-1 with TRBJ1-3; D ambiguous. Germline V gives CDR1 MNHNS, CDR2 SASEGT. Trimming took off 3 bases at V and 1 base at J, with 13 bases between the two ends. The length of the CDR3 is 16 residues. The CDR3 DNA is TGTGCCAGCAGTGAGCTTGTAGGGAGGTCTGGAAACACCATATATTTT. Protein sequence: CASSELVGRSGNTIYF.

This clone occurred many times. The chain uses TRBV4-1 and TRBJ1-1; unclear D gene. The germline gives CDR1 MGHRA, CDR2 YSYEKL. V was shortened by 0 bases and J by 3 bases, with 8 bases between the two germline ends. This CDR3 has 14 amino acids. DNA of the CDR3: TGCGCCAGCAGCCAAGATCTGAGGGACACTGAAGCTTTCTTT. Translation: CASSQDLRDTEAFF.

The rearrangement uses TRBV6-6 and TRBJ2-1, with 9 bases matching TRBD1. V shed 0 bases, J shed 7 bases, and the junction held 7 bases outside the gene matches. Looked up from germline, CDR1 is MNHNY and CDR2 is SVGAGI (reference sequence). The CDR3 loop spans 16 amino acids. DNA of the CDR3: TGTGCCAGCAGTTACTCTCTTCAGGGGACAGGGAATGAGCAGTTCTTC. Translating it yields CASSYSLQGTGNEQFF.

This CDR3 reads CASSLVSGANEQYF. The CDR3 DNA reads as TGTGCCAGCAGCTTAGTTTCAGGGGCGAACGAGCAGTACTTC. V usage is TRBV7-6 and J usage is TRBJ2-7, with D possibly matching TRBD1 (6 bases). The CDR3 sequence is 14 residues long. The germline gives CDR1 SGHVS, CDR2 FNYEAQ. Trimming cost V 1 base and J 5 bases, with 12 bases left between them.

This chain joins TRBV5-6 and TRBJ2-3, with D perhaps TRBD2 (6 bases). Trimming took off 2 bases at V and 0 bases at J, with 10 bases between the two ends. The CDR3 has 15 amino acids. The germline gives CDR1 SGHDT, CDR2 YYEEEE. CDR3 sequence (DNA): TGTGCCAGCAGCTTAACGGGACTCAGCACAGATACGCAGTATTTT. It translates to CASSLTGLSTDTQYF.

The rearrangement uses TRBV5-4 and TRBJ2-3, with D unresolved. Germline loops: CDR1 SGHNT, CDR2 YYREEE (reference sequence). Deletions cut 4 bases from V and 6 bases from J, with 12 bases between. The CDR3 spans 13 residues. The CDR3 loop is CASSTQEADTQYF. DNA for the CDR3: TGTGCCAGCAGCACCCAGGAAGCTGATACGCAGTATTTT.

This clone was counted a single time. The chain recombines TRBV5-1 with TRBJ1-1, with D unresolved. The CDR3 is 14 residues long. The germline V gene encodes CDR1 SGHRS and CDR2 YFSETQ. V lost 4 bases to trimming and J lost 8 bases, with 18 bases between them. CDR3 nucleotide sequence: TGCGCCAGCAGCCCTGGATGGCAAACTATGGAAGCTTTCTTT. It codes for CASSPGWQTMEAFF.

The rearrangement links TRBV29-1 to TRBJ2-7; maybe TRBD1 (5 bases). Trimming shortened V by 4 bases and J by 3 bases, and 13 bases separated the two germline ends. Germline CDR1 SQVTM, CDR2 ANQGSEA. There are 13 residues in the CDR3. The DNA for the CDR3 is TGCAGCGTTGTGGCAGGGAACTTCTACGAGCAGTACTTC. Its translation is CSVVAGNFYEQYF.

The CDR3 DNA reads TGTGCCAGCAGCCGCCCGACAGGGGGCGGGTATGGCTACACCTTC. It yields the protein CASSRPTGGGYGYTF. The rearrangement uses TRBV6-1 and TRBJ1-2; 10 bases are shared with TRBD1. Losses at the gene ends were 6 bases for V and 5 bases for J; bases not matched to a gene: 9. The CDR3 contains 15 residues. Germline values: CDR1 MNHNS, CDR2 SASEGT.

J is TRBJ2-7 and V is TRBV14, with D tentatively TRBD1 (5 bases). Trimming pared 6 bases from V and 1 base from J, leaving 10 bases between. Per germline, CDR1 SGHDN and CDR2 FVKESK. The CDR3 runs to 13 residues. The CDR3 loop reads CASSLSGSYEQYF. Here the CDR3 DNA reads TGTGCCAGCAGTCTTTCAGGGTCCTACGAGCAGTACTTC.

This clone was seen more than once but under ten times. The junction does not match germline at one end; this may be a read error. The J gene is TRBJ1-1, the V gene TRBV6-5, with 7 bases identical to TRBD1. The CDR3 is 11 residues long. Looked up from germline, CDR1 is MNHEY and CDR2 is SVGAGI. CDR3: CASTLDREGFF. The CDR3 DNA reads TGTGCCAGCACCTTAGACAGGGAAGGTTTCTTT.

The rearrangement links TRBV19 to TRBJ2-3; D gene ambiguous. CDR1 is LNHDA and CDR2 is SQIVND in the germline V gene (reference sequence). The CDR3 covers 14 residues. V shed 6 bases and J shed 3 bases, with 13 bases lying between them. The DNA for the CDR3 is TGTGCCAGTAGCGCCCCCGGGTGGACAGATACGCAGTATTTT. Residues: CASSAPGWTDTQYF.

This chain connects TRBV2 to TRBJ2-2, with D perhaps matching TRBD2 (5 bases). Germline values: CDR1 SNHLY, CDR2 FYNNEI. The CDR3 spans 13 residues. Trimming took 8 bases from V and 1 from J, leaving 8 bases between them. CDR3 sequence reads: CASGSRNTGELFF. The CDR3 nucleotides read TGTGCCAGCGGGAGTCGGAACACCGGGGAGCTGTTTTTT.

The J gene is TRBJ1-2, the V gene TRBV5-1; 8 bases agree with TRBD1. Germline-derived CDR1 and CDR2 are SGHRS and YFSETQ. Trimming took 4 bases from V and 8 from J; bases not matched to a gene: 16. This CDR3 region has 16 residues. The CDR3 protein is CASSLTISGTGSGYTF. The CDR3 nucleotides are TGCGCCAGCAGCCTAACGATCTCCGGGACAGGATCCGGCTACACCTTC.

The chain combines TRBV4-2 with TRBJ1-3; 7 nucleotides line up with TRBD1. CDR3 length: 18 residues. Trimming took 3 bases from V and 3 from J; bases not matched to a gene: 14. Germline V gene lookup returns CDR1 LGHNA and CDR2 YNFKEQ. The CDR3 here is CASSQPIGQAGGGNTIYF. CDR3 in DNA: TGTGCCAGCAGCCAGCCCATCGGACAGGCCGGCGGTGGAAACACCATATATTTT.

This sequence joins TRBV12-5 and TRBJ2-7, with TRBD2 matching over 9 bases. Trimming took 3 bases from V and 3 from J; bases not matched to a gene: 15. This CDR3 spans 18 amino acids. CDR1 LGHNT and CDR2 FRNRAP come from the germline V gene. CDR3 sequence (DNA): TGTGCTAGTGGTTTCCTGGGCGGGAGGGCCATAAACAGCTACGAGCAGTACTTC. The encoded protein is CASGFLGGRAINSYEQYF.

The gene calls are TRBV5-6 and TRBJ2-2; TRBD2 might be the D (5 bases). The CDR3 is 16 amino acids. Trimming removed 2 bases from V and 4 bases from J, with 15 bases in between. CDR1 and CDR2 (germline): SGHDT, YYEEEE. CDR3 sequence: CASSFVAGESTGELFF. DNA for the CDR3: TGTGCCAGCAGCTTTGTCGCGGGTGAGAGCACCGGGGAGCTGTTTTTT. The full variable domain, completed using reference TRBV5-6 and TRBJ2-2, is DAGVTQSPTHLIKTRGQQVTLRCSPKSGHDTVSWYQQALGQGPQFIFQYYEEEERQRGNFPDRFSGHQFPNYSSELNVNALLLGDSALYLCASSFVAGESTGELFFGEGSRLTVL.

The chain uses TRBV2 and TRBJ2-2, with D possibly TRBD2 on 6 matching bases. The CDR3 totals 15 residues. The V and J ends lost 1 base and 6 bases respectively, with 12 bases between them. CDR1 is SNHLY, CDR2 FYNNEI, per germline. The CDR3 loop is CASSEVGGSAGELFF. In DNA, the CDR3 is TGTGCCAGCAGTGAAGTTGGGGGGTCGGCCGGGGAGCTGTTTTTT. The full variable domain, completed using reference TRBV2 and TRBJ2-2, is EPEVTQTPSHQVTQMGQEVILRCVPISNHLYFYWYRQILGQKVEFLVSFYNNEISEKSEIFDDQFSVERPDGSNFTLKIRSTKLEDSAMYFCASSEVGGSAGELFFGEGSRLTVL.

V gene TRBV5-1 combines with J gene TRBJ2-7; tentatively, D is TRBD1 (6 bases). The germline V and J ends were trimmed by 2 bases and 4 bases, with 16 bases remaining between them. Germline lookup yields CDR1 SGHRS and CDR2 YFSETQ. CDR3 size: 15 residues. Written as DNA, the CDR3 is TGCGCCAGCAGCTTATATTGGGACAAGAGTTACGAGCAGTACTTC. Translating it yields CASSLYWDKSYEQYF.

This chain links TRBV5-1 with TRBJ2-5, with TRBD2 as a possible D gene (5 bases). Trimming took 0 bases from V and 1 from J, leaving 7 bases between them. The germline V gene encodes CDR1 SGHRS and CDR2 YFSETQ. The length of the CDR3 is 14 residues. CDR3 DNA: TGCGCCAGCAGCTTGGGAGCGGCCCAAGAGACCCAGTACTTC. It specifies CASSLGAAQETQYF.

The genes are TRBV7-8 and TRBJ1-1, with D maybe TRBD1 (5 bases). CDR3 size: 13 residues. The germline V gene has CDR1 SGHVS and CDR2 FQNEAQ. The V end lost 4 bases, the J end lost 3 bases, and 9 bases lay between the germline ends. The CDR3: CASSYKGYTEAFF. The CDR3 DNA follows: TGTGCCAGCAGCTATAAGGGGTACACTGAAGCTTTCTTT.

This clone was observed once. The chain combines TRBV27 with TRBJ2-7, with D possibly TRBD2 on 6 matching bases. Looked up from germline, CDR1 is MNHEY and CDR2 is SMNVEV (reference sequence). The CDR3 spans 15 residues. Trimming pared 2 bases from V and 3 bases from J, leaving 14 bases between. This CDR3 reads CASSLNGGGVYEQYF. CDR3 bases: TGTGCCAGCAGTTTAAATGGGGGAGGTGTCTACGAGCAGTACTTC.

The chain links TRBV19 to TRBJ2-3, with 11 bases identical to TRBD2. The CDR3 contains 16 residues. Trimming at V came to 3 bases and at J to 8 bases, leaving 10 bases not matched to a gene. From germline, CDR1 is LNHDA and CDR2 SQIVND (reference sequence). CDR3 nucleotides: TGTGCCAGTAGTATCCCCTTAGCGGGGGGGCTTGCTACGCAGTATTTT. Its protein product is CASSIPLAGGLATQYF.

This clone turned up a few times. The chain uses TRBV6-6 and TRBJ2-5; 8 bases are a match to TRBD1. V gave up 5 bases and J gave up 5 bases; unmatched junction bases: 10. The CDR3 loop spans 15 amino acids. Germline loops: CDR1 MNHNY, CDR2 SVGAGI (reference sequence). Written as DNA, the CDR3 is TGTGCCAGCAGTCCCGGACAGGGTTGGAAGGAGACCCAGTACTTC. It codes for CASSPGQGWKETQYF.